This T cell receptor (beta chain) comes out of a study of persistence of HIV-infected CD4 T cells. The libraries were made with immunoSEQ version 4 in survey mode. This table comes from immunoSEQ multiplex PCR, and its TCRdb copy is limited to in-frame clones, with some not included. Of about 64,000 clones listed, roughly 77% are singletons. In its sample, this clone was seen once. Its cognate antigen is unknown. The junction differs from germline at one of its ends, possibly a read error. The stimulus was an HIV-1 Gag 15-mer peptide pool, about 1 ug/peptide/mL. Memory cells lacking CD40L and CD69 with high CD45RO were sorted. Looked up from germline, CDR1 is SGHNT and CDR2 is YYREEE (reference sequence). The CDR3 sequence is 16 residues long.

V gene TRBV5-4 combines with J gene TRBJ2-7, with TRBD1 matching 8 bases. The sample consisted of CD4+ T cells sorted from PBMCs after roughly 17-hour stimulation, taken from a patient who received antiretroviral therapy. The TCR was taken from an adult man with HIV who was CMV-seropositive. The CDR3 reads CASSLGAAGGNNEQYF. CDR3 sequence (DNA): TGTGCCAGCAGTTTGGGAGCTGCAGGGGGCAATAACGAGCAGTACTTC.